The 30 T cell receptor beta chains given below trace back to one sample, sequenced in a study of vaccination effects on CD4 cells after COVID-19. TCRdb keeps only in-frame clones here, not all; method: immunoSEQ multiplex PCR. The table records roughly 41,000 clones, roughly 70% of them present only once. These TCRs' antigens remain unknown. CD4+ T cells specific for antigen were expanded with viral peptide pools by the ViraFEST assay before sequencing. Isolation of CD4+ T cells took place after 10 days of culture. Vaccinated participants had no history of SARS-CoV-2 infection and tested negative for nucleocapsid antibodies. The starting material was CD4+ T cells from PBMCs cultured with HCoV-OC43 spike peptides, obtained before COVID-19 vaccination. Regarding subset: HCoV-OC43 spike overlapping peptide pool stimulation. The receptor source for this set is a human donor who received a COVID-19 vaccine.

J is TRBJ2-3 and V is TRBV24-1, with D unresolved. Trimming removed 1 base at V and 2 bases at J, with 6 bases between. Germline V gives CDR1 KGHDR, CDR2 SFDVKD. The CDR3 sequence is 14 residues long. CDR3 sequence: CATSDFRATDTQYF. Here the CDR3 DNA reads TGTGCCACCAGTGATTTTCGGGCCACAGATACGCAGTATTTT.

This chain connects TRBV6-5 to TRBJ2-4, with TRBD2 identical over 12 bases. The CDR3 sequence is 13 residues long. Germline lookup yields CDR1 MNHEY and CDR2 SVGAGI. Trimming cost V 6 bases and J 9 bases; bases outside gene matches: 3. The CDR3 bases are TGTGCCAGCAGGACTAGCGGGAGCCCCATTCAGTACTTC. Translating gives CASRTSGSPIQYF.

In its sample, this clone was seen once. V and J are TRBV19 and TRBJ2-1; either TRBD1 or TRBD2 may supply D (6 bases each). This CDR3 comprises 15 residues. Germline V gene sequence: CDR1 LNHDA, CDR2 SQIVND (reference sequence). V was cut by 6 bases and J by 4 bases, with 16 bases left in between. For the CDR3, the DNA is TGTGCCAGTAGGAAGGGGGACTCCTTTTACAATGAGCAGTTCTTC. It is translated as CASRKGDSFYNEQFF.

V gene TRBV28 combines with J gene TRBJ2-2; weak D call: TRBD1 (6 bases). Trimming removed 4 bases from V and 9 bases from J, with 12 bases in between. This CDR3 is 13 amino acids long. Germline V CDR1 and CDR2: MDHEN, SYDVKM. CDR3 sequence (DNA): TGTGCCAGCAGTTCAGGGGTCACAAGGGAGCTGTTTTTT. This gives the protein CASSSGVTRELFF.

This clone was counted between two and nine times. This chain uses TRBV29-1 with TRBJ1-5; the D gene is possibly TRBD1 (5 bases). Germline CDR1 SQVTM, CDR2 ANQGSEA. Trimming shortened V by 6 bases and J by 2 bases, and 11 bases separated the two germline ends. The CDR3 covers 13 residues. CDR3 nucleotide sequence: TGCAGCGTCGCCAGGGCTGGCAATCAGCCCCAGCATTTT. Its protein product is CSVARAGNQPQHF. Full variable domain (rest looked up from reference TRBV29-1 and TRBJ1-5): SAVISQKPSRDICQRGTSLTIQCQVDSQVTMMFWYRQQPGQSLTLIATANQGSEATYESGFVIDKFPISRPNLTFSTLTVSNMSPEDSSIYLCSVARAGNQPQHFGDGTRLSIL.

This rearrangement joins TRBV15 to TRBJ1-1, with D possibly being TRBD1 (5 bases). Germline CDR1 reads LNHNV; CDR2 reads YYDKDF (reference sequence). Trimming pared 0 bases from V and 4 bases from J, leaving 12 bases between. This CDR3 region has 15 residues. The CDR3 region is CATSRDLGRVTEAFF. CDR3 DNA sequence: TGTGCCACCAGCAGAGATTTAGGCAGGGTCACTGAAGCTTTCTTT.

This clone has only one observation. Additional DNA sequences in this sample encode the identical CDR3. The chain recombines TRBV4-1 with TRBJ2-3; possible D gene TRBD1, 6 bases. The CDR3 extends over 13 amino acids. From germline, CDR1 is MGHRA and CDR2 YSYEKL. V gave up 2 bases and J gave up 3 bases, with 6 bases separating them. Here the CDR3 reads CASSQQGTDTQYF. The DNA for the CDR3 is TGCGCCAGCAGCCAACAGGGGACAGATACGCAGTATTTT.

The chain links TRBV19 to TRBJ2-2; D perhaps matches TRBD1 (5 bases). CDR1 is LNHDA, CDR2 SQIVND, per germline (reference sequence). Between the trimmed V and J ends, which lost 4 bases and 4 bases, there was a span of 13 bases. The CDR3 is 15 residues long. CDR3 bases: TGTGCCAGTAGTAACCAGGGTGCGCGCACCGGGGAGCTGTTTTTT. Translating gives CASSNQGARTGELFF.

The J gene is TRBJ1-1, the V gene TRBV3-1 (or the pseudogene TRBV3-2); 7 bases line up with TRBD1. V gave up 4 bases and J gave up 7 bases; unmatched junction bases: 6. CDR3 size: 13 residues. Germline lookup yields CDR1 LGHDT and CDR2 YNNKEL (reference sequence). Here the CDR3 reads CASSLGQTREAFF. DNA for the CDR3: TGTGCCAGCAGCCTGGGACAGACCCGTGAAGCTTTCTTT.

The V and J genes are TRBV28 and TRBJ2-7; no clear D gene. CDR1 is MDHEN, CDR2 SYDVKM, per germline. V was trimmed by 6 bases and J by 1 base, leaving 1 base between them. The CDR3 consists of 10 residues. CDR3 in DNA: TGTGCCAGCAGGTCCTACGAGCAGTACTTC. The encoded protein is CASRSYEQYF. The variable domain in full, completed from reference TRBV28 and TRBJ2-7, reads DVKVTQSSRYLVKRTGEKVFLECVQDMDHENMFWYRQDPGLGLRLIYFSYDVKMKEKGDIPEGYSVSREKKERFSLILESASTNQTSMYLCASRSYEQYFGPGTRLTVT.

The chain is built from TRBV12-3 or TRBV12-4 and TRBJ1-3; possible D gene TRBD1, 6 bases. Trimming took off 6 bases at V and 10 bases at J, with 16 bases between the two ends. The CDR3 is 13 residues long. CDR3 nucleotides: TGTGCCAGCAGGGACAGTTCCGGAGAAACCATATATTTT. This sequence encodes CASRDSSGETIYF.

This clone ranks as hyperexpanded. The chain carries TRBV7-9 and TRBJ2-2; D assignment may be TRBD1 or TRBD2 (5 bases each). The CDR3 spans 14 residues. The V gene's germline CDR1 is SEHNR and CDR2 FQNEAQ (reference sequence). Trimming stripped 6 bases from V and 2 bases from J, with 10 bases between. The CDR3 region has the DNA TGTGCCAGCAGAGGGGAGTTTAACACCGGGGAGCTGTTTTTT. This codes for CASRGEFNTGELFF.

This chain connects TRBV18 to TRBJ2-2; perhaps TRBD1 as D (5 bases). V lost 6 bases and J lost 0, with 11 bases in between. The germline gives CDR1 KGHSH, CDR2 LQKENI. The CDR3 spans 15 residues. The CDR3 region has the DNA TGTGCCAGCTCCCTCGACAGCGCGAACACCGGGGAGCTGTTTTTT. Translating gives CASSLDSANTGELFF.

The chain combines TRBV12-3 or TRBV12-4 with TRBJ2-2; the D is unclear. V dropped 5 bases and J dropped 4 bases, with 2 bases sitting between them. The CDR3 is 11 residues long. CDR3 DNA: TGTGCCAGCAGTCGCACCGGGGAGCTGTTTTTT. Encoded protein: CASSRTGELFF.

The V gene is TRBV11-1, the J gene TRBJ2-5; D gene uncertain. Trimming shortened V by 3 bases and J by 5 bases, and 7 bases separated the two germline ends. The CDR3 extends over 12 amino acids. Germline values: CDR1 SGHAT, CDR2 FQDESV (reference sequence). CDR3 amino acids: CASSFSGETQYF. CDR3 nucleotides: TGTGCCAGCAGCTTCTCTGGGGAGACCCAGTACTTC.

This chain connects TRBV7-2 to TRBJ2-3; 8 nucleotides line up with TRBD2. The CDR3 is 15 residues long. The germline V gene encodes CDR1 SGHTA and CDR2 FQGNSA. The trim removed 0 bases at V and 4 bases at J, leaving 3 bases unmatched. The chain's CDR3 is CASSLALAGSDTQYF. CDR3 DNA: TGTGCCAGCAGCTTAGCCCTAGCGGGCTCAGATACGCAGTATTTT. The full variable domain, its missing parts supplied by reference TRBV7-2 and TRBJ2-3, is GAGVSQSPSNKVTEKGKDVELRCDPISGHTALYWYRQSLGQGLEFLIYFQGNSAPDKSGLPSDRFSAERTGGSVSTLTIQRTQQEDSAVYLCASSLALAGSDTQYFGPGTRLTVL.

The chain joins TRBV5-1 to TRBJ2-1, with D tentatively TRBD1 or TRBD2 (5 bases each). The CDR3 totals 14 residues. Deletions cut 4 bases from V and 5 bases from J, with 13 bases between. The germline gives CDR1 SGHRS, CDR2 YFSETQ. DNA for the CDR3: TGCGCCAGCAGCAGGGACGGGTTTGACAATGAGCAGTTCTTC. It encodes CASSRDGFDNEQFF.

The chain links TRBV18 to TRBJ2-7; a weak D match, TRBD2 (5 bases). Trimming took 8 bases from V and 6 from J, leaving 11 bases between them. The germline V gene has CDR1 KGHSH and CDR2 LQKENI. The CDR3 has 11 amino acids. CDR3 coding DNA: TGTGCCAGCCAGAGCGAGGGCGAGCAGTACTTC. This gives the protein CASQSEGEQYF.

This clone has only a few counts. V usage is TRBV29-1 and J usage is TRBJ2-5, with 9 bases lining up with TRBD1. Germline V lookup: CDR1 SQVTM, CDR2 ANQGSEA. This CDR3 is 15 amino acids long. V shed 4 bases and J 7 bases; nucleotides not matched to a gene: 13. CDR3 protein: CSVAAGQGFIGTQYF. The CDR3 DNA sequence: TGCAGCGTTGCTGCGGGACAGGGATTCATTGGGACCCAGTACTTC.

This clone occurred once. The rearrangement joins TRBV5-4 to TRBJ1-2, with 7 nucleotides matching TRBD1. CDR1 is SGHNT and CDR2 is YYREEE in the germline V gene (reference sequence). With V trimmed by 4 bases and J by 4 bases, 16 bases remained unmatched. The CDR3 totals 17 residues. The DNA for the CDR3 is TGTGCCAGCAGCCCTTCGTCCCACCGACAGGGAATCTATGGCTACACCTTC. It yields the protein CASSPSSHRQGIYGYTF. The full variable domain, completed using reference TRBV5-4 and TRBJ1-2, is ETGVTQSPTHLIKTRGQQVTLRCSSQSGHNTVSWYQQALGQGPQFIFQYYREEENGRGNFPPRFSGLQFPNYSSELNVNALELDDSALYLCASSPSSHRQGIYGYTFGSGTRLTVV.

The V call is TRBV6-2 or TRBV6-3, the J call TRBJ2-3; D tentatively reads TRBD1 or TRBD2 (5 bases each). The CDR3 is 15 residues long. The ends were cut back, 0 bases at V and 1 base at J, with 8 bases in the middle. CDR1 and CDR2 (germline): MNHEY, SVGEGT. The CDR3 DNA reads as TGTGCCAGCAGTTACTCGGGGGTGGGCACAGATACGCAGTATTTT. Translated: CASSYSGVGTDTQYF.

CDR3 amino acids: CASNLLDRGGGYTF. CDR3 bases: TGTGCCAGCAACCTACTGGACAGGGGAGGTGGCTACACCTTC. The rearrangement uses TRBV2 and TRBJ1-2, with TRBD1 matching 9 bases. This CDR3 has 14 residues. Germline V lookup: CDR1 SNHLY, CDR2 FYNNEI. V lost 7 bases to trimming and J lost 7 bases; unmatched junction nucleotides: 10.

The chain uses TRBV15 and TRBJ2-7; 9 bases fit TRBD2. V lost 1 base, J lost 4 bases, and 5 bases stayed unmatched. Germline CDR1 is LNHNV and CDR2 is YYDKDF (reference sequence). CDR3 size: 15 residues. The DNA for the CDR3 is TGTGCCACCAGCAGAGGGGTTAGCGGGAGTTACGAGCAGTACTTC. Protein product: CATSRGVSGSYEQYF. The full variable domain, rest sourced from reference TRBV15 and TRBJ2-7, is DAMVIQNPRYQVTQFGKPVTLSCSQTLNHNVMYWYQQKSSQAPKLLFHYYDKDFNNEADTPDNFQSRRPNTSFCFLDIRSPGLGDTAMYLCATSRGVSGSYEQYFGPGTRLTVT.

V is TRBV3-1 (or the pseudogene TRBV3-2) and J is TRBJ2-3; 8 bases match TRBD2. This CDR3 spans 17 amino acids. Germline V gives CDR1 LGHDT, CDR2 YNNKEL (reference sequence). Trimming removed 0 bases from V and 2 bases from J; junction bases left unmatched: 7. CDR3 nucleotides: TGTGCCAGCAGCCAAGATCGGGCGGGAGGTATCACAGATACGCAGTATTTT. It codes for CASSQDRAGGITDTQYF.

This sequence joins TRBV29-1 and TRBJ2-2, with 10 positions matching TRBD1. V shed 7 bases, J shed 0 bases, and the junction held 2 bases outside the gene matches. Germline V gene lookup returns CDR1 SQVTM and CDR2 ANQGSEA. The CDR3 length is 14 residues. The CDR3 here is CSADRGPNTGELFF. The CDR3 bases are TGCAGCGCTGACAGGGGGCCGAACACCGGGGAGCTGTTTTTT.

J is TRBJ2-7 and V is TRBV5-1; TRBD1 matches 7 bases. Trimming took 4 bases from V and 4 from J; bases not matched to a gene: 8. The germline gives CDR1 SGHRS, CDR2 YFSETQ. This CDR3 has 14 residues. The CDR3, as DNA: TGCGCCAGCAGCACTACGGGACAGCAATACGAGCAGTACTTC. Its protein is CASSTTGQQYEQYF.

CDR3 residues: CASSAAASLIAKNIQYF. In DNA, the CDR3 is TGTGCCAGCAGTGCGGCAGCGAGCCTAATAGCCAAAAACATTCAGTACTTC. V is TRBV6-1 and J is TRBJ2-4; no definite D call. The ends were cut back, 4 bases at V and 0 bases at J, with 16 bases in the middle. The germline gives CDR1 MNHNS, CDR2 SASEGT. This CDR3 contains 17 residues.

This clone has only one observation. Germline is not matched at one junction end, which may reflect a read error. This sequence joins TRBV15 and TRBJ1-2; weak D call: TRBD1 (6 bases). Germline lookup yields CDR1 LNHNV and CDR2 YYDKDF (reference sequence). CDR3 size: 17 residues. In nucleotides, the CDR3 is TGTGCCACTAGCAGAAGGAGGGTGCGGCAGGGGAACTATGGCTACACCTTC. Encoded protein: CATSRRRVRQGNYGYTF.

This rearrangement joins TRBV3-1 (or the pseudogene TRBV3-2) to TRBJ1-5, with 8 positions matching TRBD1. The junction had 10 bases not matched to a gene; V was cut back by 3 bases and J by 0 bases. The germline gives CDR1 LGHDT, CDR2 YNNKEL (reference sequence). The CDR3 contains 18 residues. CDR3 nucleotide sequence: TGTGCCAGCAGCCAGACCGGGACAGGTGGAAATAGCAATCAGCCCCAGCATTTT. It is translated as CASSQTGTGGNSNQPQHF.

This chain joins TRBV6-1 and TRBJ2-3, with TRBD2 as a possible D gene (6 bases). This CDR3 has 15 amino acids. V was clipped by 1 base and J by 4 bases, with 12 bases between them. Germline CDR1 is MNHNS and CDR2 is SASEGT. CDR3 in amino acids: CASSEVGGKADTQYF. CDR3 nucleotide sequence: TGTGCCAGCAGTGAAGTCGGGGGAAAGGCAGATACGCAGTATTTT.